This is a list of T cell receptor beta chains from one sample in a study of cytomegalovirus exposure and HLA in healthy donors. The method was immunoSEQ multiplex PCR; TCRdb's version includes in-frame clones alone and lacks a portion of them. The sample lists 150,000 to 200,000 clones, about four fifths seen once, with 1.5% to 2% in the top ten. The source material was PBMCs. The receptor set was obtained from a man younger than 30 in good health and CMV-seronegative. Both conserved end residues are part of each CDR3. Each record gives: CDR3 DNA, CDR3 protein, J gene, clone size, V gene, D gene. A D gene is named only where the DNA matches it firmly. Clone size, where shown, is once, few, many, or a class for clones that have expanded.

cdr3_nt: TGTGCCAGCAGCGTGGCCGGCAGGACAGATACGCAGTATTTT
cdr3_aa: CASSVAGRTDTQYF
j_call: TRBJ2-3
clone_size: .
v_call: TRBV9
d_call: .

cdr3_nt: TGTGCCAGTAGTGAAGGGGGCTACAATCAGCCCCAGCATTTT
cdr3_aa: CASSEGGYNQPQHF
j_call: TRBJ1-5
clone_size: .
v_call: TRBV19
d_call: TRBD1

cdr3_nt: TGTGCCAGCAGCCAAGCTTGGGCTAGCGGGAGTTATGAGCAGTTCTTC
cdr3_aa: CASSQAWASGSYEQFF
j_call: TRBJ2-1
clone_size: .
v_call: TRBV4-2
d_call: TRBD2

cdr3_nt: TGTGCCAGCAGCGTAGACTCGGGGAGGGTCTATGGCTACACCTTC
cdr3_aa: CASSVDSGRVYGYTF
j_call: TRBJ1-2
clone_size: .
v_call: TRBV9
d_call: .

cdr3_nt: TGTGCCAGCAGTTATTACAGGAGAAACAATGAGCAGTTCTTC
cdr3_aa: CASSYYRRNNEQFF
j_call: TRBJ2-1
clone_size: .
v_call: TRBV6-5
d_call: .

cdr3_nt: TGTGCCAGCTCACGCGGGACTAGCGGGAGATCCGAGCAGTACTTC
cdr3_aa: CASSRGTSGRSEQYF
j_call: TRBJ2-7
clone_size: .
v_call: TRBV18
d_call: TRBD2

cdr3_nt: TGTGCCAGCAGTGAATTTCTCTCCTGGACTAGTCTTGGGTACAATGAGCAGTTCTTC
cdr3_aa: CASSEFLSWTSLGYNEQFF
j_call: TRBJ2-1
clone_size: .
v_call: TRBV6-1
d_call: TRBD2

cdr3_nt: TGTGCCAGCAGCCTTAGGACTAGCACCTCTGGGGCCAACGTCCTGACTTTC
cdr3_aa: CASSLRTSTSGANVLTF
j_call: TRBJ2-6
clone_size: .
v_call: TRBV2
d_call: TRBD2

cdr3_nt: TGTGCCAGCAGCGCCCCGAGGGGGGGCCCGTACAATGAGCAGTTCTTC
cdr3_aa: CASSAPRGGPYNEQFF
j_call: TRBJ2-1
clone_size: .
v_call: TRBV9
d_call: .

cdr3_nt: TGTTCCAGCAGCTGGGGACAGCGTTATTCACCCCTCCACTTT
cdr3_aa: CSSSWGQRYSPLHF
j_call: TRBJ1-6
clone_size: .
v_call: TRBV7-9
d_call: TRBD1

cdr3_nt: TGCGCCAGCAGCCCGGGACAGGGGCTTAATTGGCACTATGGCTACACCTTC
cdr3_aa: CASSPGQGLNWHYGYTF
j_call: TRBJ1-2
clone_size: .
v_call: TRBV4-3
d_call: TRBD1

cdr3_nt: TGTGCCAGTAGTAGGGGACACCTCTACGAGCAGTACTTC
cdr3_aa: CASSRGHLYEQYF
j_call: TRBJ2-7
clone_size: once
v_call: TRBV19
d_call: .

cdr3_nt: TGTGCCAGCAGTGACTCAGCGGGGGGGGGAAATGAGCAGTTCTTC
cdr3_aa: CASSDSAGGGNEQFF
j_call: TRBJ2-1
clone_size: .
v_call: TRBV6-4
d_call: TRBD2

cdr3_nt: TGTGCCAGCTCACCTGAGGCCGGGGGGGCCTACGAGCAGTACTTC
cdr3_aa: CASSPEAGGAYEQYF
j_call: TRBJ2-7
clone_size: .
v_call: TRBV18
d_call: TRBD2

cdr3_nt: TGTGCCAGCAGCCGTGCATACGGGGTGGGCTTAGATACGCAGTATTTT
cdr3_aa: CASSRAYGVGLDTQYF
j_call: TRBJ2-3
clone_size: .
v_call: TRBV7-2
d_call: .

cdr3_nt: TGTGCCAGCAGCCGAGGGCATGAGCAGTTCTTC
cdr3_aa: CASSRGHEQFF
j_call: TRBJ2-1
clone_size: .
v_call: TRBV9
d_call: .

cdr3_nt: TGTGCCAGCAGTGAGAGTAGAGCGGGAGCGAACGAGCAGTACTTC
cdr3_aa: CASSESRAGANEQYF
j_call: TRBJ2-7
clone_size: .
v_call: TRBV25-1
d_call: TRBD2

cdr3_nt: TGTGCCAGCAGTGTAGCGGGACAGTTTAGCAATCAGCCCCAGCATTTT
cdr3_aa: CASSVAGQFSNQPQHF
j_call: TRBJ1-5
clone_size: .
v_call: TRBV6-1
d_call: TRBD1

cdr3_nt: TGTGCCAGCAGCACAGACAGACTTTACTACGAGCAGTACTTC
cdr3_aa: CASSTDRLYYEQYF
j_call: TRBJ2-7
clone_size: .
v_call: TRBV6-5
d_call: .

cdr3_nt: TGTGCCAGTAGTGCAGGGGCTAGCAATCAGCCCCAGCATTTT
cdr3_aa: CASSAGASNQPQHF
j_call: TRBJ1-5
clone_size: .
v_call: TRBV19
d_call: .

cdr3_nt: TGTGCCAGCAGCTTGGGGACACCAAGCACAGATACGCAGTATTTT
cdr3_aa: CASSLGTPSTDTQYF
j_call: TRBJ2-3
clone_size: few
v_call: TRBV7-2
d_call: .

cdr3_nt: TGTGCCAGCAGCGACCGGACAGGGGGGTACACTGAAGCTTTCTTT
cdr3_aa: CASSDRTGGYTEAFF
j_call: TRBJ1-1
clone_size: .
v_call: TRBV11-2
d_call: TRBD1

cdr3_nt: TGTGCCAGCAGTTTAAGGCAGGGAAGCAATCAGCCCCAGCATTTT
cdr3_aa: CASSLRQGSNQPQHF
j_call: TRBJ1-5
clone_size: .
v_call: TRBV27
d_call: .

cdr3_nt: TGTGCCAGCACTCTTAGCGGGAGTCAGAATGAGCAGTTCTTC
cdr3_aa: CASTLSGSQNEQFF
j_call: TRBJ2-1
clone_size: .
v_call: TRBV28
d_call: TRBD2

cdr3_nt: TGTGCCAGCAGCCACCGGGGGTCGGGCACAGATACGCAGTATTTT
cdr3_aa: CASSHRGSGTDTQYF
j_call: TRBJ2-3
clone_size: .
v_call: TRBV7-2
d_call: .

cdr3_nt: TGTGCCAGTAGCGTTCCGGGACTAGTCTACAATGAGCAGTTCTTC
cdr3_aa: CASSVPGLVYNEQFF
j_call: TRBJ2-1
clone_size: .
v_call: TRBV19
d_call: TRBD2

cdr3_nt: TGTGCCAGCAGCCCCCGCAACAGGGGCGCCTACGAGCAGTACTTC
cdr3_aa: CASSPRNRGAYEQYF
j_call: TRBJ2-7
clone_size: .
v_call: TRBV9
d_call: TRBD1

cdr3_nt: TGTGCCAGCAGCTTAACTTTGAGAGCAAAACTGTTTTTT
cdr3_aa: CASSLTLRAKLFF
j_call: TRBJ1-4
clone_size: .
v_call: TRBV11-2
d_call: .

cdr3_nt: TGCAGCGTTGGGGTAGCGGGGATCACAGATACGCAGTATTTT
cdr3_aa: CSVGVAGITDTQYF
j_call: TRBJ2-3
clone_size: .
v_call: TRBV29-1
d_call: TRBD2

cdr3_nt: TGTGCCAGCAGTGATTTAGCTATCCAAGAGACCCAGTACTTC
cdr3_aa: CASSDLAIQETQYF
j_call: TRBJ2-5
clone_size: .
v_call: TRBV2
d_call: .

cdr3_nt: .
cdr3_aa: CASSQEWGGGIYEHTF
j_call: TRBJ1-2
clone_size: .
v_call: TRBV4-3
d_call: .

cdr3_nt: TGCGCCAGCAGCAAAGAGACTTGGGGACAGTGGGTTCAAAAACTGTTTTTT
cdr3_aa: CASSKETWGQWVQKLFF
j_call: TRBJ1-4
clone_size: .
v_call: TRBV4-3
d_call: TRBD1

cdr3_nt: TGTGCCAGCAGATCTCAGGGGGCATACGAGCAGTACTTC
cdr3_aa: CASRSQGAYEQYF
j_call: TRBJ2-7
clone_size: .
v_call: TRBV5-4
d_call: TRBD1

cdr3_nt: TGTGCCAGCAGCCCCACGGGTGTTACAGATACGCAGTATTTT
cdr3_aa: CASSPTGVTDTQYF
j_call: TRBJ2-3
clone_size: .
v_call: TRBV6-4
d_call: .

cdr3_nt: TGTTCCAGCAGCCCTTCCCCTAGCGGGTACAGCACAGATACGCAGTATTTT
cdr3_aa: CSSSPSPSGYSTDTQYF
j_call: TRBJ2-3
clone_size: .
v_call: TRBV7-9
d_call: TRBD2

cdr3_nt: TGTGCCAGCAGTCGGGACAGTCTAAACTACGAGCAGTACTTC
cdr3_aa: CASSRDSLNYEQYF
j_call: TRBJ2-7
clone_size: .
v_call: TRBV6-5
d_call: TRBD1

cdr3_nt: TGTGCCTGGAGTATCACGGTGAACACTGAAGCTTTCTTT
cdr3_aa: CAWSITVNTEAFF
j_call: TRBJ1-1
clone_size: .
v_call: TRBV30
d_call: .